The T cell receptor delta chain under discussion was sequenced for a study of gamma-delta chains in newborns, infants, children. At the level of the study: Microbial exposure reportedly drives polyclonal innate γδ T cell expansion after birth.

CDR1 and CDR2 (germline): GEAIGNYY, EKD. The CDR3 is made up of 21 amino acids. V dropped 3 bases and J dropped 2; count of bases not matched to a gene: 19. With CATT, TCRdb re-called clones from the reads. The sample has around 5,900 delta-chain clones; just over 14% are singletons. This clone has only a few counts. With a far larger clone one base away, a read error is the likely cause. The same CDR3 can be traced to other DNA sequences in this sample. The sample consisted of blood, taken at baseline. V and J are TRDV2 and TRDJ2; 11 positions match TRDD3. This TCR was sampled from a child who was a newborn, infant or young child, either healthy, febrile or measles-vaccinated (not recorded which). The DNA of the CDR3 is TGTGCCTGTGACCCCCTCCTACCGGGTGGGGGATACGGTTCCTTGACAGCACAACTCTTCTTT. This sequence encodes CACDPLLPGGGYGSLTAQLFF.